These 5 T cell receptor beta chains were sequenced from one sample in a study of blood T cell repertoires in COVID-19. Clones were read by immunoSEQ multiplex PCR, and TCRdb kept only the in-frame ones, dropping some. Among fewer than 250,000 clones listed, about 83% were seen once. The sequenced material came from peripheral blood. All receptors come from a man aged 50 or older with active or convalescent COVID-19.

V and J are TRBV5-1 and TRBJ2-1; 10 nucleotides agree with TRBD2. The CDR3 totals 16 residues. V shed 6 bases and J 8 bases; nucleotides not matched to a gene: 14. Germline V lookup: CDR1 SGHRS, CDR2 YFSETQ. Written as DNA, the CDR3 is TGCGCCAGCATCGCGGGTGTAGCGGGAGGCCACTATGAGCAGTTCTTC. Translating gives CASIAGVAGGHYEQFF.

V is TRBV5-4 and J is TRBJ2-2, with D maybe TRBD2 (6 bases). The CDR3 length is 15 residues. Trimming removed 0 bases from V and 8 bases from J, with 14 bases in between. Germline V gene lookup returns CDR1 SGHNT and CDR2 YYREEE (reference sequence). The CDR3 DNA reads as TGTGCCAGCAGCTTGGAGAGTAGCGGTCGAGGGGAGCTGTTTTTT. This codes for CASSLESSGRGELFF.

The V and J genes are TRBV14 and TRBJ2-1, with TRBD1 identical over 8 bases. The V segment lost 1 base and the J segment 3 bases; nucleotides outside the gene matches: 2. The CDR3 spans 15 residues. CDR1 and CDR2 from the germline V gene are SGHDN and FVKESK. The DNA of the CDR3 is TGTGCCAGCAGCCAAGTAGGACAGGGCTACAATGAGCAGTTCTTC. It translates to CASSQVGQGYNEQFF.

The rearrangement links TRBV4-1 to TRBJ2-6; TRBD1 matches 8 bases. The junction had 14 bases not matched to a gene; V was cut back by 4 bases and J by 0 bases. This CDR3 contains 20 residues. CDR1 is MGHRA and CDR2 is YSYEKL in the germline V gene. The CDR3 region is CASSPGGFGTRSSGANVLTF. CDR3 in DNA: TGCGCCAGCAGCCCAGGGGGCTTTGGAACTCGCAGCTCTGGGGCCAACGTCCTGACTTTC.

The chain combines TRBV5-4 with TRBJ2-2, with 9 positions matching TRBD2. Germline CDR1 is SGHNT and CDR2 is YYREEE (reference sequence). This CDR3 comprises 17 residues. J lost 6 bases, V lost 4 bases, and 13 bases had no gene match. In DNA, the CDR3 is TGTGCCAGCAGCCGCGAAGGCGGGGGGGCCTCCGCCGGGGAGCTGTTTTTT. As protein: CASSREGGGASAGELFF.